This is a list of T cell receptor beta chains from one sample in a study of monozygotic twins with cystic fibrosis. Some clones are missing from TCRdb's copy, which holds only in-frame ones; the method was immunoSEQ multiplex PCR. The sample records 14,000 or so clones, 80% to 90% being singletons. The sample was blood. The source of these receptors is a boy between 10 and 17 years old with cystic fibrosis. Both conserved end residues are part of each CDR3. The D gene is left open where the match is weak. A clone size is listed for some rows: how often the clone was seen (once, few, many), or a class if it is expanded.

>.|.|TRBJ2-3|TRBV25-1
TGTGCCAGCAGTGAATTAAAGGGTCGCACAGATACGCAGTATTTT
CASSELKGRTDTQYF
>once|.|TRBJ2-1|TRBV9
TGTGCCAGCAGCGTAGGTCGAGGGAGTGATCTGCATGAGCAGTTCTTC
CASSVGRGSDLHEQFF
>.|.|TRBJ2-1|TRBV7-8
TGTGCCAGCAGCTTATTGGAGGGTTTCTATGAGCAGTTCTTC
CASSLLEGFYEQFF
>few|.|TRBJ1-5|TRBV19
TGTGCCAGTAAAGGGGTCGATAGCAATCAGCCCCAGCATTTT
CASKGVDSNQPQHF
>once|.|TRBJ1-4|TRBV30
TGTGCCTGGAGCGACGGGGCAGTTAATGAAAAACTGTTTTTT
CAWSDGAVNEKLFF
>.|.|TRBJ2-1|TRBV7-8
TGTGCCAGCAGCTTAGCCTCCAGATTGAACAATGAGCAGTTCTTC
CASSLASRLNNEQFF
>.|.|TRBJ1-1|TRBV5-1
TGCGCCAGCAGCTTGACTGCAGGGGACACTGAAGCTTTCTTT
CASSLTAGDTEAFF
>.|TRBD2|TRBJ2-3|TRBV5-1
TGCGCCAGCACCAGGACTAGCGGGAGAACAGATACGCAGTATTTT
CASTRTSGRTDTQYF
>.|.|TRBJ1-2|TRBV6-1
TGTGCCAGCAGTGAATCCGGGGGCAACTATGGCTACACCTTC
CASSESGGNYGYTF
>.|.|TRBJ1-1|TRBV7-9
TGTGCCAGCAGCTTAGACACTGAAGCTTTCTTT
CASSLDTEAFF
>.|TRBD1|TRBJ1-4|TRBV6-1
TGTGCCAGCAGTGAAAGGGACAGGTATGGCGAAAAACTGTTTTTT
CASSERDRYGEKLFF
>.|.|TRBJ2-7|TRBV4-2
TGTGCCAGCAGCCCGCCCGGGACTTCGCCCTACGAGCAGTACTTC
CASSPPGTSPYEQYF
>.|TRBD2|TRBJ2-7|TRBV27
TGTGCCAGCAGCCTAGAGCGGGGCCGGGCTCACGAGCAGTACTTC
CASSLERGRAHEQYF
>.|TRBD1|TRBJ2-1|TRBV14
TGTGCCAGCAGCCAAGGGCCGGGACAGGGGGCCGGTGAGCAGTTCTTC
CASSQGPGQGAGEQFF
>.|.|TRBJ1-4|TRBV7-7
TGTGCCAGCAGCCAGTCGTTAGCGATTAGGGGTCAGGGTGAAAAACTGTTTTTT
CASSQSLAIRGQGEKLFF
>.|.|TRBJ2-2|TRBV20-1
TGCAGTGCTAGTAAAACCGGGGAGCTGTTTTTT
CSASKTGELFF
>.|.|TRBJ2-5|TRBV5-4
TGTGCCAGCAGGGGTGACAGGAACTTGGGGGCCCAGTACTTC
CASRGDRNLGAQYF
>.|TRBD1|TRBJ1-1|TRBV9
TGTGCCAGCAGCGTAGCGCGGGACAGAGTGAACACTGAAGCTTTCTTT
CASSVARDRVNTEAFF
>.|TRBD2|TRBJ2-1|TRBV9
TGTGCCAGCAGCGTAGGCGGGAGTGGTTACAATGAGCAGTTCTTC
CASSVGGSGYNEQFF
>.|.|TRBJ2-7|TRBV5-1
TGCGCCAGCCGATGGACGGGGAGCTACGAGCAGTACTTC
CASRWTGSYEQYF
>.|TRBD1|TRBJ2-7|TRBV28
TGTGCCAGCAGTATACGGGACAGCTACGAGCAGTACTTC
CASSIRDSYEQYF
>.|TRBD2|TRBJ2-7|TRBV7-2
TGTGCCAGCAGCAAACCACGGGCGGGAGGTGTCTTAGGTACCTACGAGCAGTACTTC
CASSKPRAGGVLGTYEQYF